This T cell receptor (beta chain) emerged from a study of shared clonotypes between healthy human individuals. The wider study: The plates for each donor numbered three CD4 naive, three CD4 memory, two CD8 naive and one CD8 memory.

Splitting of CD4+ cells produced CD45RA+ naive and CD45RA-negative memory subsets. The CDR3 has 14 amino acids. CDR1 and CDR2 (germline): KGHSH, LQKENI. Between the trimmed V and J ends, which lost 6 bases and 4 bases, there was a span of 15 bases. To note about this clone: Additional DNA sequences in this sample encode the identical CDR3.

This table comes from immunoSEQ multiplex PCR, and its TCRdb copy is limited to in-frame clones, with some not included. The repertoire has 1.6 million or so clones, roughly 95% of them found once; the top ten carry about 1.2%. The specimen was naive CD4+ T cells sorted from blood. Subset defined: CD45RA+ positively selected. This receptor was taken from a man younger than 45 in good health. The V and J genes are TRBV18 and TRBJ1-1; tentative D call: TRBD1 (6 bases). In DNA, the CDR3 is TGTGCCAGCTCGCCTACAGGGAGAGGCACTGAAGCTTTCTTT. Protein product: CASSPTGRGTEAFF.